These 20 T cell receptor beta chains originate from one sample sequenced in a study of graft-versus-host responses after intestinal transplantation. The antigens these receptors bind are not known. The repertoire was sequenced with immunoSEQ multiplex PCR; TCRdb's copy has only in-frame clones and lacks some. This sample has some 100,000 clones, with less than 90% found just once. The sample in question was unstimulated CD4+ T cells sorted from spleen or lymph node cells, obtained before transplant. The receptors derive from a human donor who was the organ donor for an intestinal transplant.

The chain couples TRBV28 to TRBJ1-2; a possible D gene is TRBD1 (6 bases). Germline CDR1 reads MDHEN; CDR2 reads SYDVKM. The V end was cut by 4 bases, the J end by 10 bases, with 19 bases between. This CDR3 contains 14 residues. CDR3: CASSSYRAGRDYTF. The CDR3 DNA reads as TGTGCCAGCAGTTCCTACAGGGCCGGAAGAGACTACACCTTC.

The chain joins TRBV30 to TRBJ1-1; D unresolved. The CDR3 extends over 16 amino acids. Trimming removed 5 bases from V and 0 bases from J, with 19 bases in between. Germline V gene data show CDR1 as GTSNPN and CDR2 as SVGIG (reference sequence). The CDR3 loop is CAWRVQQWVLNTEAFF. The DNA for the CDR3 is TGTGCCTGGCGGGTCCAACAGTGGGTCTTGAACACTGAAGCTTTCTTT.

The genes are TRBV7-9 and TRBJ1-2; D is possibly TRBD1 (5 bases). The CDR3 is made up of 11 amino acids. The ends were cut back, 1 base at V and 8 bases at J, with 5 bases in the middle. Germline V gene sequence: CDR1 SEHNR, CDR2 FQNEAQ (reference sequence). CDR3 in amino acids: CASSLDRGYTF. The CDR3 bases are TGTGCCAGCAGCTTAGACAGGGGCTACACCTTC.

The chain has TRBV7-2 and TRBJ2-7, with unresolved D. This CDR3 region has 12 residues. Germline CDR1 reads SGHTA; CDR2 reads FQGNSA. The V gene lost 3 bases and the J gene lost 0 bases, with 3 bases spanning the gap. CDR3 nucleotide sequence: TGTGCCAGCAGCTTGTCCTCCTACGAGCAGTACTTC. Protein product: CASSLSSYEQYF.

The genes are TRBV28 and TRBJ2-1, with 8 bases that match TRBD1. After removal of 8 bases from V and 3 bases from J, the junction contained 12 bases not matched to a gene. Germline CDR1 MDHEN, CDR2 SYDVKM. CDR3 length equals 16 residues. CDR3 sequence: CASLDQDRAIYNEQFF. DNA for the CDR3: TGTGCCAGCCTGGACCAGGACAGGGCGATCTACAATGAGCAGTTCTTC.

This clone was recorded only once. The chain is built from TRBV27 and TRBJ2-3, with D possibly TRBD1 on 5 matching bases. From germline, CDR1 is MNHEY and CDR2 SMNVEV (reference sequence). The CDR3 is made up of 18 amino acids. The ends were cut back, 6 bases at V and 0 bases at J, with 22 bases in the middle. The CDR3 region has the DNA TGTGCCAGCAGCAAAGGGGCGACTTGGTCGGAAAGCACAGATACGCAGTATTTT. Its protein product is CASSKGATWSESTDTQYF.

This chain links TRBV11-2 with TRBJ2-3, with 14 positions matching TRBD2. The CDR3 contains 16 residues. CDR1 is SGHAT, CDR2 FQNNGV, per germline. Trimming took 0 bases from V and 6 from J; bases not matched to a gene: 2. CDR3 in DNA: TGTGCCAGCAGCTTAGAGGGACTAGCGGGGGCTGATACGCAGTATTTT. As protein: CASSLEGLAGADTQYF.

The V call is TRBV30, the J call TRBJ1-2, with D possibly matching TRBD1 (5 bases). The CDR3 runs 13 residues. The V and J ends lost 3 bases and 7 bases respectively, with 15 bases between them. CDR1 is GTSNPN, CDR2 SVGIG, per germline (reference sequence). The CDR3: CAWSPPGRSGYTF. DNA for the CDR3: TGTGCCTGGAGCCCACCAGGGAGGAGTGGCTACACCTTC.

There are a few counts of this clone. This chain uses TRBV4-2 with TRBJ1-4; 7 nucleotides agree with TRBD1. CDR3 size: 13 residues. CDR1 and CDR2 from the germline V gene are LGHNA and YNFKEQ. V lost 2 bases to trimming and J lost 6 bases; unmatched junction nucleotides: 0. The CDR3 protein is CASSQTGDEKLFF. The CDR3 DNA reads TGTGCCAGCAGCCAAACAGGGGATGAAAAACTGTTTTTT.

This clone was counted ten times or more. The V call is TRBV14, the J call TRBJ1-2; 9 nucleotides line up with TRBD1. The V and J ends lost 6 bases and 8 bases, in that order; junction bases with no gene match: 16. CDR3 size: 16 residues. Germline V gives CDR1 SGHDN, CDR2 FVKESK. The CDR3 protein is CASRFSRDREGHGYTF. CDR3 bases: TGTGCCAGCAGATTCTCCCGGGACAGGGAAGGTCACGGCTACACCTTC.

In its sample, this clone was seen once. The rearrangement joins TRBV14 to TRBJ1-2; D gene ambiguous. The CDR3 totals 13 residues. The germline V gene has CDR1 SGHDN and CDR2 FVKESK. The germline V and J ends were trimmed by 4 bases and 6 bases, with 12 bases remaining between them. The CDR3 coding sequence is TGTGCCAGCAGCCGCGTAGCGTGGGATGGCTACACCTTC. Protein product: CASSRVAWDGYTF. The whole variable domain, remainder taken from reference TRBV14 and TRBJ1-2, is EAGVTQFPSHSVIEKGQTVTLRCDPISGHDNLYWYRRVMGKEIKFLLHFVKESKQDESGMPNNRFLAERTGGTYSTLKVQPAELEDSGVYFCASSRVAWDGYTFGSGTRLTVV.

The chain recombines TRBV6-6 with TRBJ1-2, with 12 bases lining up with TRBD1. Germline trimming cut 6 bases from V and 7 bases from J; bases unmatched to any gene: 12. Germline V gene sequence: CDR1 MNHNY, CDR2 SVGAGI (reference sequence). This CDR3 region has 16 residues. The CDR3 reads CASSPGTGGVIRGYTF. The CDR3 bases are TGTGCCAGCAGCCCCGGGACAGGGGGCGTGATACGTGGCTACACCTTC.

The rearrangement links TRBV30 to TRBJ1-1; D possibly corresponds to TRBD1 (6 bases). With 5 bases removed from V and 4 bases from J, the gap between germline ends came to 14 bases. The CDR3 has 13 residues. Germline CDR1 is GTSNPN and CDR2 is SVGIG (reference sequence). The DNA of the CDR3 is TGTGCCTGGCGGTTTCGGGGGCGCACTGAAGCTTTCTTT. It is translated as CAWRFRGRTEAFF.

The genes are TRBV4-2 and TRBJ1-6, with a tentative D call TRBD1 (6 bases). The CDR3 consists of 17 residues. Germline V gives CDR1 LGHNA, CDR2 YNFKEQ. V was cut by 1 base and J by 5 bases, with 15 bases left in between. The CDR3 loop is CASSQVGTGIDNSPLHF. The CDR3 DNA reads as TGTGCCAGCAGCCAAGTCGGAACAGGGATAGATAATTCACCCCTCCACTTT.

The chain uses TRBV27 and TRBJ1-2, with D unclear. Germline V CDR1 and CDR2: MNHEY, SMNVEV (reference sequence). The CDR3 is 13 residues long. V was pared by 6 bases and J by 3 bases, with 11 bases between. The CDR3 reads CASRPVTDYGYTF. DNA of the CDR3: TGTGCCAGCAGGCCAGTTACTGACTATGGCTACACCTTC.

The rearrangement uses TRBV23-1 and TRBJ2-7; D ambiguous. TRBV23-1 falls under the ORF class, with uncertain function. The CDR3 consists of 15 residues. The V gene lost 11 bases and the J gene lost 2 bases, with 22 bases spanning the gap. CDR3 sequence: CAATAGSHITYEQYF. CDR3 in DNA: TGCGCCGCGACTGCCGGCAGTCATATAACCTACGAGCAGTACTTC.

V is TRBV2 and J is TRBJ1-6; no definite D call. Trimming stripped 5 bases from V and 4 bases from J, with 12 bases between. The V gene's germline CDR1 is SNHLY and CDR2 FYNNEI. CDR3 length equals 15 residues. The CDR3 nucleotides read TGTGCCAGCAGTCGTGACGGATTATATAATTCACCCCTCCACTTT. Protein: CASSRDGLYNSPLHF.

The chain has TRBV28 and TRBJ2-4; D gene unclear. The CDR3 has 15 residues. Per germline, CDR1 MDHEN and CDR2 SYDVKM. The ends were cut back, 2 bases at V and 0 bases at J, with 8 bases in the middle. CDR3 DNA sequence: TGTGCCAGCAGTTTAGTCACCCTAGCCAAAAACATTCAGTACTTC. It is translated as CASSLVTLAKNIQYF. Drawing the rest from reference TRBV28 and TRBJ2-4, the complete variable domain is DVKVTQSSRYLVKRTGEKVFLECVQDMDHENMFWYRQDPGLGLRLIYFSYDVKMKEKGDIPEGYSVSREKKERFSLILESASTNQTSMYLCASSLVTLAKNIQYFGAGTRLSVL.

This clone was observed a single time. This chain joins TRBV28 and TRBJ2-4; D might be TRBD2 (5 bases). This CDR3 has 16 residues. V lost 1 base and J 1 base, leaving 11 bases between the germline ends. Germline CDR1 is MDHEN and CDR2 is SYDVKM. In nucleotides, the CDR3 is TGTGCCAGCAGTTTATCAGCGGTGAGGGCCAAAAACATTCAGTACTTC. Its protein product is CASSLSAVRAKNIQYF. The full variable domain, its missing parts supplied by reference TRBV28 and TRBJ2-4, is DVKVTQSSRYLVKRTGEKVFLECVQDMDHENMFWYRQDPGLGLRLIYFSYDVKMKEKGDIPEGYSVSREKKERFSLILESASTNQTSMYLCASSLSAVRAKNIQYFGAGTRLSVL.

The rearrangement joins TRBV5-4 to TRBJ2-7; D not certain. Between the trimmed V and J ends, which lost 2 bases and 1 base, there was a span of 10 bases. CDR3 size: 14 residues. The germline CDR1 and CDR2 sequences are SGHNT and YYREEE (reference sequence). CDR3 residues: CASSFKGTSYEQYF. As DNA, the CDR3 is TGTGCCAGCAGCTTTAAGGGTACTTCCTACGAGCAGTACTTC.